The rows below give T cell receptor beta chains drawn from one sample of a study of high-grade serous ovarian cancer treatment subgroups. Profiling relied on immunoSEQ multiplex PCR, and the TCRdb table lists in-frame clones only, not all of them. This table has 19,000 or so clones, around 72% appearing once. The specimen sequenced was tumor tissue. The receptors shown here come from a human donor with high-grade serous ovarian cancer. The CDR3 runs from the conserved cysteine through the conserved F or W. A D gene is named only where the DNA matches it firmly. Expanded clones are given a class, and other clones once, few, many or no size at all.

size: few; V: TRBV19; D: TRBD2; length: 15; J: TRBJ2-1; DNA: TGTGCCAGTAGTACTCGCGGGAGCTCCTACAATGAGCAGTTCTTC; CDR3: CASSTRGSSYNEQFF
size: -; V: TRBV4-1; D: -; length: 17; J: TRBJ1-3; DNA: TGCGCCAGCAGCCAGGCCCCGGGCCTTGAGGCTGGAAACACCATATATTTT; CDR3: CASSQAPGLEAGNTIYF
size: -; V: TRBV27; D: -; length: 12; J: TRBJ1-1; DNA: TGTGCCAGCCTTTCTGGGTTGGCTGAAGCTTTCTTT; CDR3: CASLSGLAEAFF
size: few; V: TRBV9; D: -; length: 13; J: TRBJ2-7; DNA: TGTGCCAGCGCGGTTAGCGGTTCCTACGAGCAGTACTTC; CDR3: CASAVSGSYEQYF
size: -; V: TRBV6-6; D: TRBD1; length: 15; J: TRBJ1-5; DNA: TGTGCCAGCAGTTATGGACAGGGGGCCGATCAGCCCCAGCATTTT; CDR3: CASSYGQGADQPQHF
size: -; V: TRBV2; D: TRBD1; length: 14; J: TRBJ2-1; DNA: TGTGCCAGCAATACGGACAGGGGTCGAAATGAGCAGTTCTTC; CDR3: CASNTDRGRNEQFF
size: -; V: TRBV9; D: TRBD1; length: 17; J: TRBJ1-2; DNA: TGTGCCAGCAGCCCAGGGGGGGGGCAGTTCGCTAACTATGGCTACACCTTC; CDR3: CASSPGGGQFANYGYTF
size: once; V: TRBV7-9; D: TRBD1; length: 15; J: TRBJ2-5; DNA: TGTGCCAGCAGCTCGGACAGGGGATTCAGGGAGACCCAGTACTTC; CDR3: CASSSDRGFRETQYF
size: -; V: TRBV6-5; D: TRBD1; length: 14; J: TRBJ1-2; DNA: TGTGCCAGCAGTCAACCGGAGACAGGGCCTGGCTACACCTTC; CDR3: CASSQPETGPGYTF
size: -; V: TRBV9; D: TRBD1; length: 15; J: TRBJ1-1; DNA: TGTGCCAGCAGCTCAGGACAGGGTCTGAACACTGAAGCTTTCTTT; CDR3: CASSSGQGLNTEAFF
size: -; V: TRBV5-8; D: -; length: 12; J: TRBJ1-4; DNA: TGTGCCAGCAGTTACGTAGACGGAAAACTGTTTTTT; CDR3: CASSYVDGKLFF
size: -; V: TRBV5-1; D: TRBD1; length: 15; J: TRBJ2-3; DNA: TGCGCCAGCAAGAGGGACAGGAAGTACACAGATACGCAGTATTTT; CDR3: CASKRDRKYTDTQYF
size: -; V: TRBV29-1; D: -; length: 13; J: TRBJ1-4; DNA: TGCAGCGTTGGAGGGGGAGCCAATGAAAAACTGTTTTTT; CDR3: CSVGGGANEKLFF
size: -; V: TRBV18; D: -; length: 15; J: TRBJ1-1; DNA: TGTGCCAGCTCACCGAGACAGAGGGACGACACTGAAGCTTTCTTT; CDR3: CASSPRQRDDTEAFF